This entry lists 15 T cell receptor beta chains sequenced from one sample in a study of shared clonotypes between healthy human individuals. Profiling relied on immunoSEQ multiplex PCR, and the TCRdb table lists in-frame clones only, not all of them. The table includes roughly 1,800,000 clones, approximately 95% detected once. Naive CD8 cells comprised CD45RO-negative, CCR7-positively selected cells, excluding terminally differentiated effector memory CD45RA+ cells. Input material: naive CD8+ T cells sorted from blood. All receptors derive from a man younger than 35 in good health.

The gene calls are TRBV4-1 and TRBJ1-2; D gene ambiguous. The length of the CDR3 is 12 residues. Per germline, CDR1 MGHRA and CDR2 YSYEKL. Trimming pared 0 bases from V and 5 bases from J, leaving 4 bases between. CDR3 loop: CASSQDKYGYTF. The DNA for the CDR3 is TGCGCCAGCAGCCAAGACAAGTATGGCTACACCTTC.

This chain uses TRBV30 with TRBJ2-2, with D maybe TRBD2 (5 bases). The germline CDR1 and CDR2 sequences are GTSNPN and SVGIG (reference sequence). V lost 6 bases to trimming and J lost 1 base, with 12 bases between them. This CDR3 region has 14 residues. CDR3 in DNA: TGTGCCTGCGAACTAGAGCAGAACACCGGGGAGCTGTTTTTT. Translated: CACELEQNTGELFF.

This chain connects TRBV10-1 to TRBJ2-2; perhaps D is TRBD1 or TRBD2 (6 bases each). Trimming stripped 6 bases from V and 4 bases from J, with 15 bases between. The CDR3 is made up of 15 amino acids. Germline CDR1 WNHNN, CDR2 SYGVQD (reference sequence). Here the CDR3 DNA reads TGCGCCAGCAGCGAATCCGGGGGCCTCACCGGGGAGCTGTTTTTT. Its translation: CASSESGGLTGELFF.

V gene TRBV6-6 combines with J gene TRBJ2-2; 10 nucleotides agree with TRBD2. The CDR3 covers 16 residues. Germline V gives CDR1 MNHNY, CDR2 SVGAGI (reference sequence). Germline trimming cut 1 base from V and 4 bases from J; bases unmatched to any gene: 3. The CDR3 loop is CASSYLLAGGTGELFF. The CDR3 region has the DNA TGTGCCAGCAGTTACTTGTTAGCGGGGGGCACCGGGGAGCTGTTTTTT.

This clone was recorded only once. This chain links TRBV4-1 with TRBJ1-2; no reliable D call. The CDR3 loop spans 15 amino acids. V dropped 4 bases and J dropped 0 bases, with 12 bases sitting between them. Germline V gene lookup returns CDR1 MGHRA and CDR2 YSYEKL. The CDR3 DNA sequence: TGCGCCAGCAGCCCTAACTCCGGGACTAACTATGGCTACACCTTC. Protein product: CASSPNSGTNYGYTF.

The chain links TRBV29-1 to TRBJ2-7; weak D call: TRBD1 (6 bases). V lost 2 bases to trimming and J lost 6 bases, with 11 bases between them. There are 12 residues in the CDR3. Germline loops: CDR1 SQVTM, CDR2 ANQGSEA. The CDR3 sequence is CSVETGLFEQYF. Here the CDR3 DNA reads TGCAGCGTTGAAACAGGGCTATTCGAGCAGTACTTC.

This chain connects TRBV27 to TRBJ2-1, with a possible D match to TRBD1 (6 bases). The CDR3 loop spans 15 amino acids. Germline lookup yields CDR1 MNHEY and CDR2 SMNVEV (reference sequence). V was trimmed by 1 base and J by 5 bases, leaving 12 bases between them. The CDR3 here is CASSLLAGDNNEQFF. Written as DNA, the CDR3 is TGTGCCAGCAGTTTATTGGCAGGGGATAACAATGAGCAGTTCTTC.

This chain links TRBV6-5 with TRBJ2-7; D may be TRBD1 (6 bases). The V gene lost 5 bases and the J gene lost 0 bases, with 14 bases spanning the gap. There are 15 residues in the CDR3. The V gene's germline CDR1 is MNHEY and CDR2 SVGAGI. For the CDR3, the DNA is TGTGCCAGCAGTCCCGGGACAATTATCTCCTACGAGCAGTACTTC. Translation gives CASSPGTIISYEQYF.

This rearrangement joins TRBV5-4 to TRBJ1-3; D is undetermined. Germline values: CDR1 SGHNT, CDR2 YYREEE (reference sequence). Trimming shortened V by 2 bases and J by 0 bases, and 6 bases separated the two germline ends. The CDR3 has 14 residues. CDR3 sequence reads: CASSFDGSGNTIYF. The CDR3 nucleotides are TGTGCCAGCAGCTTTGACGGCTCTGGAAACACCATATATTTT.

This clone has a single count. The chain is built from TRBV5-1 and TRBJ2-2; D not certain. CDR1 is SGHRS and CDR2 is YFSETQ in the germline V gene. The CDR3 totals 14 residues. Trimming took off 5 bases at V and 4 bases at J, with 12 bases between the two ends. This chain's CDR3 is CASSFDRPTGELFF. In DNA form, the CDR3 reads TGCGCCAGCAGTTTCGACCGACCCACCGGGGAGCTGTTTTTT.

CDR3 amino acids: CASRDSPSSYNEQFF. DNA for the CDR3: TGTGCCAGCAGAGACTCCCCGAGCTCCTACAATGAGCAGTTCTTC. The gene calls are TRBV2 and TRBJ2-1; D is undetermined. Germline V gene data show CDR1 as SNHLY and CDR2 as FYNNEI. This CDR3 is built from 15 residues. Trimming removed 6 bases at V and 0 bases at J, with 12 bases between.

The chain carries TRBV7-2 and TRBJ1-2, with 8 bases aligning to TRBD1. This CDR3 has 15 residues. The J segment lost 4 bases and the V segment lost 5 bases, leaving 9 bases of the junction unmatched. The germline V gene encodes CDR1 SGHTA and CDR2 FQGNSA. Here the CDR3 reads CASSSLGQGAYGYTF. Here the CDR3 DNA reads TGTGCCAGCAGCAGCTTAGGACAGGGTGCCTATGGCTACACCTTC.

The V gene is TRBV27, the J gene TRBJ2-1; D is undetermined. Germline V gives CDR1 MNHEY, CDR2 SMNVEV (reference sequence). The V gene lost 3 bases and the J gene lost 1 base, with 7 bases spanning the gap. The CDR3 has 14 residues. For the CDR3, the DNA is TGTGCCAGCAGTTTGAGCCATTCCTACAATGAGCAGTTCTTC. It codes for CASSLSHSYNEQFF.

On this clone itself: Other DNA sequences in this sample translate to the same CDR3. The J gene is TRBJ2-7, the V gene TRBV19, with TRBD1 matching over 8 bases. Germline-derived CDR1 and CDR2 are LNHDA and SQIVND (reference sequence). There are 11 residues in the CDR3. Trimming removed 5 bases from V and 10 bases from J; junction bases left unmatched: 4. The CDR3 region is CASSAQGEQYF. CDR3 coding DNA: TGTGCCAGTAGTGCACAGGGGGAACAGTACTTC. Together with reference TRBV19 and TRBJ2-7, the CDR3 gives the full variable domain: DGGITQSPKYLFRKEGQNVTLSCEQNLNHDAMYWYRQDPGQGLRLIYYSQIVNDFQKGDIAEGYSVSREKKESFPLTVTSAQKNPTAFYLCASSAQGEQYFGPGTRLTVT.

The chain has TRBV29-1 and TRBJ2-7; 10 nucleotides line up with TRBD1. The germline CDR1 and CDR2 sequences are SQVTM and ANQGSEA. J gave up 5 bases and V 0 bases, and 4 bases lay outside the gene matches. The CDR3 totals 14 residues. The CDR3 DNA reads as TGCAGCGTTGAAGAGGGACAGGGGCGGCACGAGCAGTACTTC. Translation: CSVEEGQGRHEQYF.